Below, 27 T cell receptor beta chains from the same sample are listed, as sequenced in a study of cytomegalovirus exposure and HLA in healthy donors. It was with 60 Vbeta and 13 Jbeta primers that the PCR ran. The method was immunoSEQ multiplex PCR; TCRdb's version includes in-frame clones alone and lacks a portion of them. The top ten clones hold about 2.3% of a sample with about 140,000 clones, under 90% of them seen once. Sequenced sample: PBMCs. All receptors derive from a male donor in good health and CMV-seronegative.

The chain joins TRBV28 to TRBJ1-2, with TRBD1 matching 9 bases. CDR1 and CDR2 from the germline V gene are MDHEN and SYDVKM. This CDR3 has 13 residues. V shed 6 bases and J 6 bases; nucleotides not matched to a gene: 5. DNA for the CDR3: TGTGCCAGCAGAACGGGACAGGGAGATGGCTACACCTTC. Protein: CASRTGQGDGYTF.

This clone has just one count. This CDR3 is CAAGWGPTPGELFF. The CDR3 nucleotides read TGTGCTGCCGGTTGGGGGCCGACCCCCGGGGAGCTGTTTTTT. V and J are TRBV30 and TRBJ2-2; weak D call: TRBD1 (6 bases). This CDR3 is 14 amino acids long. Germline CDR1 is GTSNPN and CDR2 is SVGIG (reference sequence). The full variable domain, its missing parts supplied by reference TRBV30 and TRBJ2-2, is SQTIHQWPATLVQPVGSPLSLECTVEGTSNPNLYWYRQAAGRGLQLLFYSVGIGQISSEVPQNLSASRPQDRQFILSSKKLLLSDSGFYLCAAGWGPTPGELFFGEGSRLTVL.

The rearrangement links TRBV4-3 to TRBJ1-2; 7 nucleotides align to TRBD1. The germline gives CDR1 LGHNA, CDR2 YSLEER. Germline trimming cut 4 bases from V and 5 bases from J; bases unmatched to any gene: 4. The CDR3 runs to 13 residues. CDR3 bases: TGCGCCAGCAGCCCGGGACAGACTTATGGCTACACCTTC. This codes for CASSPGQTYGYTF.

This clone was observed a single time. The V call is TRBV30, the J call TRBJ2-3; D gene unclear. The germline V and J ends were trimmed by 5 bases and 1 base, with 7 bases remaining between them. The CDR3 runs 12 residues. CDR1 and CDR2 from the germline V gene are GTSNPN and SVGIG (reference sequence). The CDR3 sequence is CAWVRGTDTQYF. CDR3 in DNA: TGTGCCTGGGTCCGGGGCACAGATACGCAGTATTTT.

The CDR3 sequence is CATSRGDSNTEAFF. Here the CDR3 DNA reads TGTGCCACCAGCAGAGGGGACAGTAACACTGAAGCTTTCTTT. The chain has TRBV15 and TRBJ1-1; 7 bases are shared with TRBD1. Germline-derived CDR1 and CDR2 are LNHNV and YYDKDF (reference sequence). The CDR3 extends over 14 amino acids. V shed 1 base, J shed 2 bases, and the junction held 1 base outside the gene matches.

V gene TRBV30 combines with J gene TRBJ2-1, with 10 bases that match TRBD2. Germline CDR1 and CDR2: GTSNPN and SVGIG (reference sequence). Losses at the gene ends were 4 bases for V and 8 bases for J; bases not matched to a gene: 2. This CDR3 region has 12 residues. The CDR3 DNA follows: TGTGCCTGGACGCTAGCGGGAGATGAGCAGTTCTTC. Translation: CAWTLAGDEQFF.

The chain carries TRBV10-2 and TRBJ2-1; no reliable D call. Germline V gene data show CDR1 as WSHSY and CDR2 as SAAADI. Trimming removed 7 bases at V and 8 bases at J, with 9 bases between. The CDR3 loop spans 11 amino acids. CDR3 DNA sequence: TGCGCCAGCAATAGTGTCTATGAGCAGTTCTTC. Its translation is CASNSVYEQFF.

The gene calls are TRBV30 and TRBJ1-2; no firm D call. V lost 7 bases, J lost 8 bases, and 17 bases lay in between. From germline, CDR1 is GTSNPN and CDR2 SVGIG (reference sequence). The CDR3 consists of 12 residues. CDR3 sequence: CASSTGPSGYTF. CDR3 nucleotides: TGTGCCTCTAGCACCGGGCCCTCGGGCTACACCTTC.

The chain carries TRBV27 and TRBJ2-7, with 7 bases that match TRBD1. Germline lookup yields CDR1 MNHEY and CDR2 SMNVEV (reference sequence). V lost 5 bases, J lost 3 bases, and 4 bases stayed unmatched. This CDR3 spans 13 amino acids. The CDR3 sequence is CASSQGTDYEQYF. DNA of the CDR3: TGTGCCAGCAGTCAGGGGACAGACTACGAGCAGTACTTC.

This clone has only a few counts. The rearrangement uses TRBV6-1 and TRBJ2-5, with 12 bases that match TRBD2. CDR1 is MNHNS and CDR2 is SASEGT in the germline V gene. The CDR3 sequence is 16 residues long. V dropped 4 bases and J dropped 6; count of bases not matched to a gene: 9. The CDR3 spells CASSGLAGVSIQTQYF. The CDR3 region has the DNA TGTGCCAGCAGTGGACTAGCGGGAGTGAGTATCCAGACCCAGTACTTC.

This rearrangement joins TRBV10-2 to TRBJ1-5, with D possibly matching TRBD1 (5 bases). The ends were cut back, 7 bases at V and 6 bases at J, with 13 bases in the middle. The germline gives CDR1 WSHSY, CDR2 SAAADI. This CDR3 is built from 13 residues. The CDR3 nucleotides are TGCGCCAGCACCCCGGGGGGACCTCAGCCCCAGCATTTT. Translation: CASTPGGPQPQHF.

The J gene is TRBJ2-2, the V gene TRBV18; TRBD2 agrees at 7 bases. The CDR3 runs to 14 residues. J was trimmed by 5 bases and V by 3 bases; bases with no gene match: 3. Germline V gene data show CDR1 as KGHSH and CDR2 as LQKENI. As DNA, the CDR3 is TGTGCCAGCTCACCCGGGACTACGACCGGGGAGCTGTTTTTT. Protein: CASSPGTTTGELFF.

The V gene is TRBV2, the J gene TRBJ2-1, with 8 nucleotides matching TRBD1. After removal of 3 bases from V and 5 bases from J, the junction contained 6 bases not matched to a gene. The CDR3 has 15 residues. Per germline, CDR1 SNHLY and CDR2 FYNNEI. The CDR3 DNA is TGTGCCAGCAGTGACATCGGACAGGGAAACAATGAGCAGTTCTTC. It translates to CASSDIGQGNNEQFF.

As concerns this clone: The identical CDR3 is also encoded by other nucleotide sequences in the sample. The gene calls are TRBV2 and TRBJ2-3, with a possible D match to TRBD2 (5 bases). The length of the CDR3 is 14 residues. The V end lost 3 bases, the J end lost 10 bases, and 17 bases lay between the germline ends. Germline CDR1 SNHLY, CDR2 FYNNEI. CDR3 in amino acids: CASSESDPRGAQYF. In DNA form, the CDR3 reads TGTGCCAGCAGTGAGTCCGACCCACGGGGTGCGCAGTATTTT.

The chain recombines TRBV6-1 with TRBJ2-3; 9 bases agree with TRBD2. The V gene's germline CDR1 is MNHNS and CDR2 SASEGT. This CDR3 is built from 14 residues. J was trimmed by 3 bases and V by 5 bases; bases with no gene match: 3. As DNA, the CDR3 is TGTGCCAGCAGTTCCGGACTAGCGACAGATACGCAGTATTTT. As protein: CASSSGLATDTQYF.

V and J are TRBV28 and TRBJ1-5; a weak D match, TRBD1 (5 bases). Looked up from germline, CDR1 is MDHEN and CDR2 is SYDVKM. This CDR3 has 15 residues. V was shortened by 4 bases and J by 4 bases, with 14 bases between the two germline ends. CDR3 amino acids: CASSSSGGGNQPQHF. CDR3 DNA sequence: TGTGCCAGCAGTTCCTCCGGCGGGGGGAATCAGCCCCAGCATTTT.

Only one count was recorded for this clone. The rearrangement links TRBV10-3 to TRBJ2-7; the D gene is possibly TRBD1 (6 bases). V was cut by 0 bases and J by 5 bases, with 11 bases left in between. This CDR3 is built from 14 residues. Germline V lookup: CDR1 ENHRY, CDR2 SYGVKD. CDR3 loop: CAISESSRGDEQYF. The CDR3 nucleotides are TGTGCCATCAGTGAGTCCAGCAGGGGAGACGAGCAGTACTTC.

The chain has TRBV29-1 and TRBJ1-5; D perhaps matches TRBD1 (5 bases). V lost 6 bases to trimming and J lost 7 bases, with 13 bases between them. The CDR3 totals 12 residues. Per germline, CDR1 SQVTM and CDR2 ANQGSEA. The CDR3 reads CSVSDRGQPQHF. CDR3 DNA sequence: TGCAGCGTGTCGGACCGGGGGCAGCCCCAGCATTTT.

This chain connects TRBV6-1 to TRBJ2-3; TRBD1 aligns across 9 bases. The V gene's germline CDR1 is MNHNS and CDR2 SASEGT. Trimming took 2 bases from V and 3 from J; bases not matched to a gene: 3. The CDR3 covers 15 residues. The CDR3 DNA follows: TGTGCCAGCAGTGAACCGGGACAGGGTACAGATACGCAGTATTTT. Amino acid sequence: CASSEPGQGTDTQYF.

The chain is built from TRBV30 and TRBJ2-2; D uncertain. Per germline, CDR1 GTSNPN and CDR2 SVGIG (reference sequence). The CDR3 loop spans 13 amino acids. V was clipped by 0 bases and J by 7 bases, with 9 bases between them. CDR3 nucleotide sequence: TGTGCCTGGAGTGTACGAAGCTTCGGGGAGCTGTTTTTT. Protein product: CAWSVRSFGELFF.

The chain joins TRBV7-2 to TRBJ2-2, with a tentative D call TRBD1 (6 bases). The CDR3 covers 16 residues. V shed 2 bases and J shed 5 bases, with 15 bases lying between them. Germline V gives CDR1 SGHTA, CDR2 FQGNSA. Here the CDR3 reads CASSLYRTASTGELFF. In nucleotides, the CDR3 is TGTGCCAGCAGCTTATACAGGACAGCGAGTACCGGGGAGCTGTTTTTT.

The chain has TRBV6-1 and TRBJ1-2, with D possibly TRBD1 on 6 matching bases. The CDR3 is made up of 10 amino acids. Germline CDR1 is MNHNS and CDR2 is SASEGT. The V end was cut by 5 bases, the J end by 13 bases, with 11 bases between. The CDR3 is CASSSGAGTF. The DNA for the CDR3 is TGTGCCAGCAGTTCAGGGGCTGGCACCTTC.

The chain carries TRBV7-3 and TRBJ2-2; D gene ambiguous. Germline-derived CDR1 and CDR2 are SGHTA and FQGTGA. The CDR3 consists of 15 residues. V shed 3 bases and J shed 2 bases, with 10 bases lying between them. CDR3 loop: CASSFGSLNTGELFF. The CDR3 DNA reads as TGTGCCAGCAGCTTCGGGTCCCTAAACACCGGGGAGCTGTTTTTT.

This clone was detected only a few times. V is TRBV5-4 and J is TRBJ1-2; no clear D gene. The germline V and J ends were trimmed by 4 bases and 8 bases, with 15 bases remaining between them. The CDR3 loop spans 13 amino acids. Germline V gene lookup returns CDR1 SGHNT and CDR2 YYREEE (reference sequence). The CDR3 loop reads CASSAPRISGYTF. CDR3 in DNA: TGTGCCAGCAGCGCCCCTCGAATTAGCGGCTACACCTTC.

This clone was observed a single time. This rearrangement joins TRBV28 to TRBJ1-6; maybe TRBD1 (5 bases). The germline V and J ends were trimmed by 2 bases and 7 bases, with 9 bases remaining between them. This CDR3 comprises 14 residues. Germline assignment: CDR1 MDHEN and CDR2 SYDVKM. CDR3 nucleotides: TGTGCCAGCAGTTTAGACAGCACGAATTCACCCCTCCACTTT. Its protein is CASSLDSTNSPLHF.

The chain carries TRBV6-5 and TRBJ1-1; no clear D gene. Between the trimmed V and J ends, which lost 1 base and 2 bases, there was a span of 5 bases. Germline V gene data show CDR1 as MNHEY and CDR2 as SVGAGI. This CDR3 comprises 13 residues. CDR3 residues: CASSYFSNTEAFF. CDR3 bases: TGTGCCAGCAGTTACTTCTCCAACACTGAAGCTTTCTTT.

The chain uses TRBV27 and TRBJ2-7, with TRBD2 matching 12 bases. This CDR3 has 14 amino acids. CDR1 MNHEY and CDR2 SMNVEV come from the germline V gene (reference sequence). The J segment lost 3 bases and the V segment lost 5 bases, leaving 2 bases of the junction unmatched. The CDR3, as DNA: TGTGCCAGCAGTCCACTAGCGGGAGGCTACGAGCAGTACTTC. Translated: CASSPLAGGYEQYF.